This passage covers 23 T cell receptor beta chains from one sample sequenced in a study of Graves' ophthalmopathy and Graves' hyperthyroidism. Amplification from RNA transcripts yielded the TCR beta CDR3 regions. First-round RT-PCR employed HTBI primers, with a second-round multiplex PCR after it. TCRdb re-called the multiplex PCR reads with MiXCR, one entry per CDR3 protein. The sample lists roughly 410,000 distinct CDR3 sequences; 15% were seen once. Sequencing used peripheral blood. The origin of the receptors is a young woman with stable Graves' hyperthyroidism.

The table lists this clonotype with a few counts. This chain connects TRBV5-1 to TRBJ1-6; D unclear. Germline lookup yields CDR1 SGHRS and CDR2 YFSETQ. This CDR3 has 16 residues. Trimming pared 0 bases from V and 2 bases from J, leaving 9 bases between. The DNA for the CDR3 is TGCGCCAGCAGCTTGGGCAGGAACACCTATAATTCACCCCTCCACTTT. Amino acids: CASSLGRNTYNSPLHF.

This clonotype was seen repeatedly, ten times or more. V gene TRBV20-1 combines with J gene TRBJ1-2, with D possibly matching TRBD1 (5 bases). This CDR3 region has 12 residues. Germline CDR1 is DFQATT and CDR2 is SNEGSKA (reference sequence). Trimming removed 3 bases at V and 5 bases at J, with 10 bases between. Here the CDR3 reads CSASPAGYGYTF. CDR3 DNA: TGCAGTGCTAGTCCCGCAGGGTATGGCTACACCTTC.

This clonotype has ten or more counts. This rearrangement joins TRBV6-5 to TRBJ2-2; D ambiguous. In germline, CDR1 is MNHEY, CDR2 SVGAGI. The length of the CDR3 is 16 residues. Trimming stripped 0 bases from V and 0 bases from J, with 8 bases between. The CDR3 DNA sequence: TGTGCCAGCAGTTACTCAGGGCGGACGAACACCGGGGAGCTGTTTTTT. This encodes CASSYSGRTNTGELFF.

This clonotype was counted at least ten times. The chain has TRBV29-1 and TRBJ1-2, with D possibly being TRBD1 (6 bases). This CDR3 is built from 12 residues. The germline V gene encodes CDR1 SQVTM and CDR2 ANQGSEA. V was pared by 6 bases and J by 5 bases, with 13 bases between. The CDR3 reads CSVPDRLYGYTF. CDR3 coding DNA: TGCAGCGTGCCAGACAGGTTATATGGCTACACCTTC.

The sample holds many counts of this clonotype. V is TRBV5-1 and J is TRBJ2-5; TRBD1 matches 9 bases. Germline V gene data show CDR1 as SGHRS and CDR2 as YFSETQ. With V trimmed by 4 bases and J by 1 base, 8 bases remained unmatched. This CDR3 has 16 amino acids. The CDR3 region is CASSPRGTGTQETQYF. DNA for the CDR3: TGCGCCAGCAGCCCACGGGGGACAGGGACCCAAGAGACCCAGTACTTC.

Comment on this clonotype: The junction differs from germline at one of its ends, possibly a read error. The CDR3 sequence: CASSASGWDPGTEACF. The CDR3 DNA follows: TGTGCCAGTAGTGCCTCCGGCTGGGACCCAGGCACTGAAGCTTGCTTT. The chain is built from TRBV19 and TRBJ1-1; possible D gene TRBD1, 5 bases. The CDR3 runs 16 residues. Germline CDR1 and CDR2: LNHDA and SQIVND (reference sequence).

This rearrangement joins TRBV3-1 to TRBJ2-4, with a weak D call TRBD2 (6 bases). The CDR3 covers 16 residues. In germline, CDR1 is LGHDT, CDR2 YNNKEL (reference sequence). Trimming took off 3 bases at V and 6 bases at J, with 18 bases between the two ends. In DNA, the CDR3 is TGTGCCAGCAGCCATCGAGTAGGACTAATCCGAAACATTCAGTACTTC. Amino acids: CASSHRVGLIRNIQYF.

This clonotype was picked up many times. The V and J genes are TRBV12-3 or TRBV12-4 and TRBJ2-5, with 10 bases lining up with TRBD2. This CDR3 is 15 amino acids long. Germline trimming cut 5 bases from V and 4 bases from J; bases unmatched to any gene: 7. CDR3: CASSPGLAAGETQYF. CDR3 in DNA: TGTGCCAGCAGTCCCGGACTAGCGGCCGGAGAGACCCAGTACTTC.

The V and J genes are TRBV12-3 or TRBV12-4 and TRBJ1-1; D gene uncertain. The V end was cut by 6 bases, the J end by 11 bases, with 16 bases between. This CDR3 contains 12 residues. CDR3 residues: CASRKGPSGAFF. The CDR3 nucleotides are TGTGCCAGCAGGAAAGGGCCTTCAGGTGCTTTCTTT.

The chain joins TRBV6-1 to TRBJ1-1, with 7 nucleotides matching TRBD1. V lost 8 bases, J lost 0 bases, and 6 bases stayed unmatched. This CDR3 region has 14 residues. Germline assignment: CDR1 MNHNS and CDR2 SASEGT. CDR3 nucleotide sequence: TGTGCCAGCGGATCGGGACAGCTGAACACTGAAGCTTTCTTT. It yields the protein CASGSGQLNTEAFF.

This clonotype was counted many times. The CDR3 here is CASSSGSNYEQYF. CDR3 nucleotide sequence: TGTGCCAGCAGTTCTGGCAGCAACTACGAGCAGTACTTC. This rearrangement joins TRBV12-3 or TRBV12-4 to TRBJ2-7; D is uncertain. Trimming took 4 bases from V and 3 from J, leaving 10 bases between them. The CDR3 covers 13 residues.

Ten or more counts support this clonotype. The chain combines TRBV10-3 with TRBJ1-5; 8 bases are shared with TRBD1. Trimming at V came to 7 bases and at J to 3 bases, leaving 8 bases not matched to a gene. Germline-derived CDR1 and CDR2 are ENHRY and SYGVKD. The CDR3 covers 15 residues. The chain's CDR3 is CAIKDRDPFNQPQHF. The CDR3 DNA follows: TGTGCCATCAAGGACAGGGACCCCTTCAATCAGCCCCAGCATTTT.

The chain carries TRBV6-5 and TRBJ2-5, with 11 nucleotides matching TRBD2. This CDR3 region has 16 residues. The V segment lost 2 bases and the J segment 3 bases; nucleotides outside the gene matches: 5. Per germline, CDR1 MNHEY and CDR2 SVGAGI. The CDR3 coding sequence is TGTGCCAGCAGTTACACGGGACTAGCGGTGGAAGAGACCCAGTACTTC. Protein: CASSYTGLAVEETQYF.

This clonotype showed up many times. The CDR3 region has the DNA TGTGCCAGCAGCTTGGATACAGGGGGCGGCTATGGCTACACCTTC. This encodes CASSLDTGGGYGYTF. The V and J genes are TRBV5-8 and TRBJ1-2; 9 positions match TRBD1. Per the germline V gene, CDR1 is SGHTS and CDR2 is YDEGEE. The V gene end was trimmed by 0 bases and the J gene end by 4 bases; junction bases not matched to a gene: 4. This CDR3 is 15 amino acids long.

The sample holds a few counts of this clonotype. The CDR3 here is CASSDRLAGNNEQFF. The DNA of the CDR3 is TGTGCCAGCAGTGACCGACTAGCGGGGAACAATGAGCAGTTCTTC. The rearrangement links TRBV2 to TRBJ2-1, with 11 positions matching TRBD2. V was pared by 3 bases and J by 5 bases, with 3 bases of the junction left unmatched. The CDR3 has 15 amino acids. Per the germline V gene, CDR1 is SNHLY and CDR2 is FYNNEI.

Ten or more counts support this clonotype. The V and J genes are TRBV20-1 and TRBJ2-5, with D possibly matching TRBD1 (6 bases). The V and J ends lost 6 bases and 1 base respectively, with 12 bases between them. Germline V gene lookup returns CDR1 DFQATT and CDR2 SNEGSKA (reference sequence). The CDR3 length is 13 residues. The CDR3 loop is CSADGQLQETQYF. Here the CDR3 DNA reads TGCAGTGCCGACGGACAGCTCCAAGAGACCCAGTACTTC.

This clonotype has at least ten counts. The chain has TRBV15 and TRBJ1-1; 8 nucleotides match TRBD1. Germline loops: CDR1 LNHNV, CDR2 YYDKDF (reference sequence). Losses at the gene ends were 4 bases for V and 4 bases for J; bases not matched to a gene: 14. The CDR3 is 17 amino acids. The CDR3 region is CATSMPFAGGRSTEAFF. In DNA, the CDR3 is TGTGCCACCAGCATGCCTTTCGCAGGGGGCCGAAGCACTGAAGCTTTCTTT.

This chain links TRBV20-1 with TRBJ1-1; D not certain. V was cut by 0 bases and J by 5 bases, with 7 bases left in between. The CDR3 is made up of 12 amino acids. The V gene's germline CDR1 is DFQATT and CDR2 SNEGSKA (reference sequence). The CDR3 DNA reads as TGCAGTGCTAGAGATGGGAGGACTGAAGCTTTCTTT. Translated: CSARDGRTEAFF.

The table lists this clonotype with many counts. This CDR3 is CSASELGSNYGYTF. The DNA of the CDR3 is TGCAGTGCTAGTGAGCTGGGCTCTAACTATGGCTACACCTTC. The rearrangement uses TRBV20-1 and TRBJ1-2, with D unclear. The CDR3 loop spans 14 amino acids. With 3 bases removed from V and 0 bases from J, the gap between germline ends came to 11 bases. The V gene's germline CDR1 is DFQATT and CDR2 SNEGSKA (reference sequence).

A remark on this clonotype: A single base separates this from a much larger clone, so it may be a read error. In this CDR3 the conserved last residue, phenylalanine or tryptophan, is missing, so a read error is likely. This sequence joins TRBV20-1 and TRBJ1-2; D remains ambiguous. The CDR3 totals 12 residues. The germline CDR1 and CDR2 sequences are DFQATT and SNEGSKA (reference sequence). V gave up 1 base and J gave up 4 bases, with 7 bases separating them. CDR3 sequence (DNA): TGCAGTGCTAGAGTTGCGAGCTATGGCTACACCTAC. Protein product: CSARVASYGYTY.

This clonotype appeared many times. The genes are TRBV6-1 and TRBJ1-1, with 8 bases fitting TRBD1. V lost 4 bases, J lost 2 bases, and 9 bases stayed unmatched. The CDR3 length is 16 residues. Germline values: CDR1 MNHNS, CDR2 SASEGT. For the CDR3, the DNA is TGTGCCAGCAGTGCCCAAGGACAGGGACGTAACACTGAAGCTTTCTTT. As protein: CASSAQGQGRNTEAFF.

The chain links TRBV10-3 to TRBJ2-7; D gene ambiguous. CDR1 and CDR2 from the germline V gene are ENHRY and SYGVKD. Trimming removed 7 bases at V and 6 bases at J, with 16 bases between. The CDR3 is 13 residues long. The DNA for the CDR3 is TGTGCCATCAACAGTAACAGATTACTCGAGCAGTACTTC. Translated, it gives CAINSNRLLEQYF.

This clonotype came up many times. The V and J genes are TRBV24-1 and TRBJ1-1; weak D call: TRBD1 (6 bases). Germline V gene lookup returns CDR1 KGHDR and CDR2 SFDVKD. CDR3 length: 13 residues. V gave up 6 bases and J gave up 3 bases, with 10 bases separating them. CDR3 nucleotide sequence: TGTGCCACCAGTACCGGGACATACACTGAAGCTTTCTTT. It translates to CATSTGTYTEAFF.